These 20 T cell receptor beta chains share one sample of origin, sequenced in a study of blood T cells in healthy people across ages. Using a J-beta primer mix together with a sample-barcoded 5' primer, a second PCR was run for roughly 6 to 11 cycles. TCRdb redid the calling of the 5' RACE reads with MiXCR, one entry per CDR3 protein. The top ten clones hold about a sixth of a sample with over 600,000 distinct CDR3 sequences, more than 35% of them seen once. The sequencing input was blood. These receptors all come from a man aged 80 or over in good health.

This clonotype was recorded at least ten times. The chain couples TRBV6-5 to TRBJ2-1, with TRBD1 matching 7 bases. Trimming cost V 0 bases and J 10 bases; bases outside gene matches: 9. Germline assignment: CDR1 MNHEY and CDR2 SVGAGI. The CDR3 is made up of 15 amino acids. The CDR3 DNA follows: TGTGCCAGCAGTTACTCGGGCCGAGGGGGCGGAGAGCAGTTCTTC. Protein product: CASSYSGRGGGEQFF.

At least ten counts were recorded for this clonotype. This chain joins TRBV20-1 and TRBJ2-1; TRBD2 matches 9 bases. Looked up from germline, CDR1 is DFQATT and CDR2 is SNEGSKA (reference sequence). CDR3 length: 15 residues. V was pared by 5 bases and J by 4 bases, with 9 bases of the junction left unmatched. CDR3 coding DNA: TGCAGTGCTGGCCCAGGACTAGCGTTTTACAATGAGCAGTTCTTC. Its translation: CSAGPGLAFYNEQFF.

CDR3 in amino acids: CSATPGQGRFYEQYF. The CDR3 coding sequence is TGCAGTGCTACTCCGGGACAGGGACGCTTCTACGAGCAGTACTTC. The chain couples TRBV20-1 to TRBJ2-7; TRBD1 matches at 9 bases. The CDR3 has 15 residues. Germline CDR1 is DFQATT and CDR2 is SNEGSKA (reference sequence). V dropped 4 bases and J dropped 3; count of bases not matched to a gene: 10.

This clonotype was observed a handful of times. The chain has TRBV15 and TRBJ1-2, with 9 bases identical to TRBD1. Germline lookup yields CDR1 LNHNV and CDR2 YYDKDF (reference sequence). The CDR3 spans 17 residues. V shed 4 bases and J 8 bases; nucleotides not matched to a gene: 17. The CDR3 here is CATSKDRGSQPSKGYTF. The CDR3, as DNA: TGTGCCACCAGCAAAGACAGGGGGTCCCAACCATCAAAAGGCTACACCTTC.

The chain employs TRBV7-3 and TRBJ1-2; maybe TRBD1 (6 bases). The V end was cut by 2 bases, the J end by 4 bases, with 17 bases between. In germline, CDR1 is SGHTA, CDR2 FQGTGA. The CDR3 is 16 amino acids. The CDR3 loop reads CASSLLTGSVAYGYTF. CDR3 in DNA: TGTGCCAGCAGCTTACTTACAGGGTCGGTGGCCTATGGCTACACCTTC.

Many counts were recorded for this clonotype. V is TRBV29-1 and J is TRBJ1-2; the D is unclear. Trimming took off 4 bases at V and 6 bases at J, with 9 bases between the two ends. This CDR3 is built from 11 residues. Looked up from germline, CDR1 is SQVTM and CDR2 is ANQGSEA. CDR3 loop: CSVALADGYTF. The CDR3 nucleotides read TGCAGCGTTGCGCTGGCGGATGGCTACACCTTC.

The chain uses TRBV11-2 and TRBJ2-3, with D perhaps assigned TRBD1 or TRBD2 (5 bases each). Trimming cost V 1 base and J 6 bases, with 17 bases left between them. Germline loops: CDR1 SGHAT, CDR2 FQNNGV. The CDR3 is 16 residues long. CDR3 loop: CASSLGGASSWDTQYF. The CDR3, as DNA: TGTGCCAGCAGCTTAGGAGGGGCCAGCTCGTGGGATACGCAGTATTTT.

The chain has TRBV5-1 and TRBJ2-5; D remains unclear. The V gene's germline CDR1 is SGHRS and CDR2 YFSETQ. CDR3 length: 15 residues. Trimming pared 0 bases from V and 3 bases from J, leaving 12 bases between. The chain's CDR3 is CASSLGGREKETQYF. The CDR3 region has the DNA TGCGCCAGCAGCTTGGGGGGTCGAGAGAAAGAGACCCAGTACTTC.

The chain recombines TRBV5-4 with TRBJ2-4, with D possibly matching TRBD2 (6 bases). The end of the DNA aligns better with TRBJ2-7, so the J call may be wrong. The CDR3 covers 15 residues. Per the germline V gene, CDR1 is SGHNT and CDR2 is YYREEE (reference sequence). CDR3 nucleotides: TGTGCCAGCAGCCCCCGTTGGGAGGCGGGCCACGAGCAGTACTTC. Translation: CASSPRWEAGHEQYF.

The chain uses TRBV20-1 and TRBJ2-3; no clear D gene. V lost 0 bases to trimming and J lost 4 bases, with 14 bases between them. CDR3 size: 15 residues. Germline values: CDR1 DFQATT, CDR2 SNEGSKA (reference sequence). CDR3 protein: CSARDSRVISDTQYF. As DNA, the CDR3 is TGCAGTGCTAGAGATTCACGCGTAATTTCAGATACGCAGTATTTT.

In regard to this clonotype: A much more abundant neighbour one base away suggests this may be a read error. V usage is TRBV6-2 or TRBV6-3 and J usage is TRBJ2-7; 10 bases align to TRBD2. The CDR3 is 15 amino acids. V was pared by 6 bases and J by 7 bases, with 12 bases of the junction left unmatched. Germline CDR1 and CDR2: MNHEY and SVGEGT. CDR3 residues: CASSPGTSAYNEQYF. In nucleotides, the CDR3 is TGTGCCAGCAGCCCCGGGACTAGCGCCTACAATGAGCAGTACTTC.

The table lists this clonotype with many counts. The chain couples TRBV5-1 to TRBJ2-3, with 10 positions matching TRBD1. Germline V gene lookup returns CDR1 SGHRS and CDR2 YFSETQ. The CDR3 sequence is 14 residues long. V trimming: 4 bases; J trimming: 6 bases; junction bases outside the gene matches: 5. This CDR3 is CASSRDRGSDTQYF. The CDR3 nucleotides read TGCGCCAGCAGCAGGGACAGGGGATCGGATACGCAGTATTTT.

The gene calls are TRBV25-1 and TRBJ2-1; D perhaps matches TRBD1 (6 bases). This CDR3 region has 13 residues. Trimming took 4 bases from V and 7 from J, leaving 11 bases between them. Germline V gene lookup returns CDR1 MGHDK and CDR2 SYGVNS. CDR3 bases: TGTGCCAGCAGTGGCCAGGGGCGGAATGAGCAGTTCTTC. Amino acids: CASSGQGRNEQFF.

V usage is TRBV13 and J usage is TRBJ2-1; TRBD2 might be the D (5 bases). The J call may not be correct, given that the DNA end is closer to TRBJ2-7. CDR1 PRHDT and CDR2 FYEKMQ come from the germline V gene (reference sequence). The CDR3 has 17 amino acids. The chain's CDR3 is CASSLPQDMRAYNEQYF. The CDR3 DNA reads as TGTGCCAGCAGCTTGCCTCAGGATATGAGGGCCTACAATGAGCAGTACTTC.

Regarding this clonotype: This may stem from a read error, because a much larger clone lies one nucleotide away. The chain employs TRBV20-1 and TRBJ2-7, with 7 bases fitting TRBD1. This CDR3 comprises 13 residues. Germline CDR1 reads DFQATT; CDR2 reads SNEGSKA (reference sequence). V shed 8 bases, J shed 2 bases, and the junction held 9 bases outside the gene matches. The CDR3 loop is CSYGDSTTYEQYF. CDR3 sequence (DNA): TGCAGTTACGGGGACAGCACAACCTACGAGCAGTACTTC.

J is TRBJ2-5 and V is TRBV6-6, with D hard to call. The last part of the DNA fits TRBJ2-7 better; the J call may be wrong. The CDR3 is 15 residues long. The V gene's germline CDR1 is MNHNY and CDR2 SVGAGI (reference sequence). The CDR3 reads CASSTRHLAGHEQYF. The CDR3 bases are TGTGCCAGCAGCACCCGACACCTCGCCGGCCACGAGCAGTACTTC.

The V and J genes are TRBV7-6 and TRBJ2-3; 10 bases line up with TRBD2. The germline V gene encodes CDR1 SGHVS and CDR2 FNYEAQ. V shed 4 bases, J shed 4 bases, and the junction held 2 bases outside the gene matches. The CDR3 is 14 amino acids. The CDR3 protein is CASSSTSGPDTQYF. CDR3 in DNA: TGTGCCAGCAGCTCGACTAGCGGGCCAGATACGCAGTATTTT.

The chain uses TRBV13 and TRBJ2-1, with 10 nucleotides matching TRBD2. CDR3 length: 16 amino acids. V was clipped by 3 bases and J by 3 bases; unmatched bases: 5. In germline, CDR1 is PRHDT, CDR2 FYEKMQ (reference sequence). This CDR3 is CASSLMTSGFYNEQFF. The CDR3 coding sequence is TGTGCCAGCAGCTTGATGACTAGCGGGTTCTACAATGAGCAGTTCTTC.

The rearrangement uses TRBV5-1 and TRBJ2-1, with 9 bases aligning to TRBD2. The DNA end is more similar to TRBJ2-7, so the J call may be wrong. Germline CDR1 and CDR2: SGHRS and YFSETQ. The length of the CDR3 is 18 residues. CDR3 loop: CASSLLPSGNPSYNEQYF. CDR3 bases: TGCGCCAGCAGCTTGTTACCTAGCGGGAACCCCTCCTACAATGAGCAGTACTTC.

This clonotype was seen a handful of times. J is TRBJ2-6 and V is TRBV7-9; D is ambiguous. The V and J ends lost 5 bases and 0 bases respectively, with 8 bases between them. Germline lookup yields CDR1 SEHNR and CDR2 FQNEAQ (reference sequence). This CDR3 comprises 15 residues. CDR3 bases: TGTGCCAGCAGCCAAGATTACTCTGGGGCCAACGTCCTGACTTTC. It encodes CASSQDYSGANVLTF.